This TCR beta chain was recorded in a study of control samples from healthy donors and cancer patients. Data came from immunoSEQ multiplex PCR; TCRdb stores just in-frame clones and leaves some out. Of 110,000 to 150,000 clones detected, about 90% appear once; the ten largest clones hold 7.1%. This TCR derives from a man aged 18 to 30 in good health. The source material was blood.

The CDR3 nucleotides read TGTGCCAGCAGCTTAGCCAGGACAGGGAGCTACAATGAGCAGTTCTTC. This encodes CASSLARTGSYNEQFF. The V gene is TRBV11-1, the J gene TRBJ2-1; 8 bases align to TRBD1. This CDR3 comprises 16 residues. V lost 0 bases to trimming and J lost 3 bases; unmatched junction nucleotides: 4. The germline CDR1 and CDR2 sequences are SGHAT and FQDESV (reference sequence).